These T cell receptor beta chains were read from a single sample in a study of Ad26.COV2.S vaccination and SARS-CoV-2 variants. The method was immunoSEQ multiplex PCR; TCRdb's version includes in-frame clones alone and lacks a portion of them. The data contain about 350,000 clones, about 92% of them singletons. Here the sequenced sample was peripheral blood, taken after recovery from COVID-19. These TCRs come from a human donor who had recovered from COVID-19. Both conserved end residues are part of each CDR3. Each record gives: clone size, V gene, J gene, CDR3 protein. Clone sizes are given selectively: once, few, many, or a class where the clone is expanded.

clone size: NA
V gene: TRBV6-6
J gene: TRBJ1-1
CDR3 protein: CASSPTEGGTEAFF

clone size: NA
V gene: TRBV5-1
J gene: TRBJ2-1
CDR3 protein: CASSLDIAYNEQFF

clone size: NA
V gene: TRBV18
J gene: TRBJ1-1
CDR3 protein: CASSPEDRRTEAFF

clone size: NA
V gene: TRBV10-3
J gene: TRBJ2-1
CDR3 protein: CAIMGATYNEQFF

clone size: NA
V gene: TRBV13
J gene: TRBJ2-2
CDR3 protein: CASSAFTQANTGELFF

clone size: NA
V gene: TRBV14
J gene: TRBJ1-2
CDR3 protein: CASSRRSDSTGYTF

clone size: NA
V gene: TRBV10-3
J gene: TRBJ2-3
CDR3 protein: CAISESLAGGGDTQYF

clone size: NA
V gene: TRBV7-3
J gene: TRBJ1-2
CDR3 protein: CATRTGGAGIVGYTF

clone size: NA
V gene: TRBV6-6
J gene: TRBJ1-1
CDR3 protein: CASSSRDSRGTEAFF

clone size: few
V gene: TRBV7-9
J gene: TRBJ1-6
CDR3 protein: CASRTGTGSYNSPLHF

clone size: once
V gene: TRBV7-2
J gene: TRBJ1-3
CDR3 protein: CASSLGPEPSGNTIYF

clone size: few
V gene: TRBV10-3
J gene: TRBJ2-3
CDR3 protein: CAINVGGDTQYF

clone size: NA
V gene: TRBV7-9
J gene: TRBJ2-2
CDR3 protein: CASSFRTGGYTGELFF

clone size: NA
V gene: TRBV5-6
J gene: TRBJ2-7
CDR3 protein: CASSSDQTEQYF

clone size: NA
V gene: TRBV11-2
J gene: TRBJ2-7
CDR3 protein: CASSFEGMEQYF

clone size: once
V gene: TRBV5-6
J gene: TRBJ1-1
CDR3 protein: CASSRWGLQGLGVDTEAFF

clone size: NA
V gene: TRBV4-2
J gene: TRBJ2-7
CDR3 protein: CASSQELAGPYEQYF

clone size: once
V gene: TRBV14
J gene: TRBJ2-7
CDR3 protein: CASSQRGSIYEQYF

clone size: NA
V gene: TRBV5-5
J gene: TRBJ1-5
CDR3 protein: CASSLDRANQPQHF

clone size: NA
V gene: TRBV7-8
J gene: TRBJ1-1
CDR3 protein: CASSRGAGQVPEAFF

clone size: NA
V gene: TRBV7-2
J gene: TRBJ2-3
CDR3 protein: CASSLRQGTDTQYF

clone size: NA
V gene: TRBV2
J gene: TRBJ2-1
CDR3 protein: CASSESIGYNEQFF

clone size: NA
V gene: TRBV4-3
J gene: TRBJ2-1
CDR3 protein: CASSITSGGRNEQFF

clone size: NA
V gene: TRBV5-1
J gene: TRBJ1-2
CDR3 protein: CASSPPRGGYGYTF

clone size: NA
V gene: TRBV3-1/TRBV3-2
J gene: TRBJ2-7
CDR3 protein: CASSQGPTGGVYEQYF

clone size: NA
V gene: TRBV19
J gene: TRBJ1-2
CDR3 protein: CASRTTGSSEGYTF

clone size: NA
V gene: TRBV9
J gene: TRBJ2-7
CDR3 protein: CASIQGMGSSYEQYF

clone size: NA
V gene: TRBV7-3
J gene: TRBJ2-6
CDR3 protein: CASSPDMLRGANVLTF

clone size: NA
V gene: TRBV7-6
J gene: TRBJ2-6
CDR3 protein: CASSLEVQTGANVLTF

clone size: few
V gene: TRBV2
J gene: TRBJ2-7
CDR3 protein: CASSRTGGNSYEQYF

clone size: NA
V gene: TRBV5-1
J gene: TRBJ2-7
CDR3 protein: CASSLDGAYAYEQYF

clone size: NA
V gene: TRBV7-8
J gene: TRBJ1-5
CDR3 protein: CASSLRGGTSNQPQHF

clone size: NA
V gene: TRBV25-1
J gene: TRBJ1-5
CDR3 protein: CASSTVYSNQPQHF

clone size: NA
V gene: TRBV10-3
J gene: TRBJ2-7
CDR3 protein: CAISDREETYEQYF

clone size: NA
V gene: TRBV5-6
J gene: TRBJ2-1
CDR3 protein: CASSLLRGPYNEQFF

clone size: NA
V gene: TRBV6-5
J gene: TRBJ2-5
CDR3 protein: CASSYSRRNQETQYF

clone size: NA
V gene: TRBV2
J gene: TRBJ2-5
CDR3 protein: CASSEAGGPGAQETQYF

clone size: NA
V gene: TRBV7-9
J gene: TRBJ1-2
CDR3 protein: CASSQGAQGPRNGYTF

clone size: NA
V gene: TRBV12-3/TRBV12-4
J gene: TRBJ2-1
CDR3 protein: CASRSNNEQFF

clone size: NA
V gene: TRBV3-1/TRBV3-2
J gene: TRBJ2-1
CDR3 protein: CASSQDPLQINEQFF

clone size: NA
V gene: TRBV5-1
J gene: TRBJ2-2
CDR3 protein: CASSPPEPSGELFF

clone size: NA
V gene: TRBV19
J gene: TRBJ1-2
CDR3 protein: CASSIIRGTNYGYTF

clone size: NA
V gene: TRBV7-3
J gene: TRBJ2-3
CDR3 protein: CASSSQGALDTQYF

clone size: NA
V gene: TRBV5-4
J gene: TRBJ2-3
CDR3 protein: CASSLGTHNTDTQYF

clone size: NA
V gene: TRBV18
J gene: TRBJ2-2
CDR3 protein: CASSPKDWGELFF

clone size: medium-sized
V gene: TRBV11-2
J gene: TRBJ2-7
CDR3 protein: CASTGTSASYEQYF

clone size: NA
V gene: TRBV6-5
J gene: TRBJ1-1
CDR3 protein: CASSSTGENTEAFF

clone size: NA
V gene: TRBV12-3/TRBV12-4
J gene: TRBJ1-1
CDR3 protein: CASIPGRSTEAFF

clone size: NA
V gene: TRBV6-1
J gene: TRBJ1-2
CDR3 protein: CASSEGIFYGYTF

clone size: NA
V gene: TRBV10-2
J gene: TRBJ2-3
CDR3 protein: CASSESLRTGYTDTQYF

clone size: NA
V gene: TRBV4-2
J gene: TRBJ2-2
CDR3 protein: CASSQDFPAVQRGTGELFF

clone size: once
V gene: TRBV2
J gene: TRBJ2-1
CDR3 protein: CASSPPGLTFYNEQFF